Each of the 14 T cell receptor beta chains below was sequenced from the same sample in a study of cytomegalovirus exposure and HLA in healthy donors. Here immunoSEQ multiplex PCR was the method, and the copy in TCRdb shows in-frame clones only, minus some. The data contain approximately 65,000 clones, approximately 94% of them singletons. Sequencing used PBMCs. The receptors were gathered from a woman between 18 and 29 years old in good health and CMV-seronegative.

The CDR3 loop reads CASSDGTLYTDTQYF. The CDR3 DNA reads TGTGCCAGCAGTGACGGGACTCTCTACACAGATACGCAGTATTTT. The chain carries TRBV2 and TRBJ2-3; TRBD2 is a possible D gene (6 bases). The V gene lost 3 bases and the J gene lost 2 bases, with 12 bases spanning the gap. CDR3 length: 15 amino acids. From germline, CDR1 is SNHLY and CDR2 FYNNEI.

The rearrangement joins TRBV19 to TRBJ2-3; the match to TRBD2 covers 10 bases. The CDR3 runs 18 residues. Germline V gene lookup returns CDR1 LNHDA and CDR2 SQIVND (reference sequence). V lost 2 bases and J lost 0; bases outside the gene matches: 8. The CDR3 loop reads CASSIWLAGATSTDTQYF. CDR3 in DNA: TGTGCCAGTAGTATATGGCTAGCGGGGGCCACAAGCACAGATACGCAGTATTTT. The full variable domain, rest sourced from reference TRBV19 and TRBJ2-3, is DGGITQSPKYLFRKEGQNVTLSCEQNLNHDAMYWYRQDPGQGLRLIYYSQIVNDFQKGDIAEGYSVSREKKESFPLTVTSAQKNPTAFYLCASSIWLAGATSTDTQYFGPGTRLTVL.

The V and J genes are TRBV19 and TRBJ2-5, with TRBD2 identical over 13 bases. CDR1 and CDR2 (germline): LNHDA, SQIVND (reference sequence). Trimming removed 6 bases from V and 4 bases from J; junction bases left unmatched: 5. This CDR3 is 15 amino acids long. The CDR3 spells CASSELAGGGETQYF. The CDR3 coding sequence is TGTGCCAGTAGCGAACTAGCGGGAGGGGGAGAGACCCAGTACTTC. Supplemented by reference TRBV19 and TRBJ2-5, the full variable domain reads DGGITQSPKYLFRKEGQNVTLSCEQNLNHDAMYWYRQDPGQGLRLIYYSQIVNDFQKGDIAEGYSVSREKKESFPLTVTSAQKNPTAFYLCASSELAGGGETQYFGPGTRLLVL.

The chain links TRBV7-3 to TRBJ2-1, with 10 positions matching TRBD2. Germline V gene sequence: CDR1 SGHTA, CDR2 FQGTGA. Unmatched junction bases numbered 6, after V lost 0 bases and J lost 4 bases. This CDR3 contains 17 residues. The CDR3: CASSLTLAGPEYNEQFF. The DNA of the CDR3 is TGTGCCAGCAGCTTAACACTAGCGGGGCCTGAATACAATGAGCAGTTCTTC.

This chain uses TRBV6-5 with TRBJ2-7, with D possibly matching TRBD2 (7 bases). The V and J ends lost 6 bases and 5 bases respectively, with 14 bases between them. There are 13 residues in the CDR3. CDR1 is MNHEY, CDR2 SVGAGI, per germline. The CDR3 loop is CASRGIGGDEQYF. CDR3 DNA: TGTGCCAGCAGGGGAATAGGGGGGGACGAGCAGTACTTC.

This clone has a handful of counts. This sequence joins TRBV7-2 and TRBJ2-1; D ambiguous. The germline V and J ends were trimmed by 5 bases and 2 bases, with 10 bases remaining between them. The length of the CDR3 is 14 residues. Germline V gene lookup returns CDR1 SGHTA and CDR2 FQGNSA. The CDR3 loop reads CASSPTLTYNEQFF. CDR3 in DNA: TGTGCCAGCAGCCCCACTTTAACCTACAATGAGCAGTTCTTC.

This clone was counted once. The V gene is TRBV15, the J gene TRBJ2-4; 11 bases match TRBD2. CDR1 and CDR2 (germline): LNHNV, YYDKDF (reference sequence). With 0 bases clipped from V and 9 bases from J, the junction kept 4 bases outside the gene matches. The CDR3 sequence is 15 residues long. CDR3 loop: CATSRESSGRGIQYF. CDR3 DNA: TGTGCCACCAGCAGAGAGAGTAGCGGGAGGGGCATTCAGTACTTC.

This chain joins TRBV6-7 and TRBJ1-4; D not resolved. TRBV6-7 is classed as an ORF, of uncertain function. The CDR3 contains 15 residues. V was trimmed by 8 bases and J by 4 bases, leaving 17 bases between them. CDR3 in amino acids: CASPPDPGDNEKLFF. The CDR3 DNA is TGTGCCAGCCCCCCCGACCCCGGGGATAATGAAAAACTGTTTTTT.

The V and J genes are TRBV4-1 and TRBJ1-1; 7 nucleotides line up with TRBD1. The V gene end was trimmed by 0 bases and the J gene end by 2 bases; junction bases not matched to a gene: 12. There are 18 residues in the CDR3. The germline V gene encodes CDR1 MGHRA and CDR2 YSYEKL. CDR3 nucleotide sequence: TGCGCCAGCAGCCAAGACCGGGACAGCGGTCAGGGTAACACTGAAGCTTTCTTT. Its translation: CASSQDRDSGQGNTEAFF.

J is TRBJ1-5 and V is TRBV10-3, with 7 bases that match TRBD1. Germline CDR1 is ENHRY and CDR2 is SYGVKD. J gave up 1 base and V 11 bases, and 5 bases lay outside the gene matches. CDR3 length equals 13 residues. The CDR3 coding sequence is TGTGCCGCCGGACAGGAGAGCAATCAGCCCCAGCATTTT. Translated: CAAGQESNQPQHF.

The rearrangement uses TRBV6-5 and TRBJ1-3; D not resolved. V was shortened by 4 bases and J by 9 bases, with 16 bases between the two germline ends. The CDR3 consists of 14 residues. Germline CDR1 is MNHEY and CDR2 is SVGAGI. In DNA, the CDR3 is TGTGCCAGCAGTTCTCGCTCCTTCCGGTCCACCATATATTTT. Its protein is CASSSRSFRSTIYF.

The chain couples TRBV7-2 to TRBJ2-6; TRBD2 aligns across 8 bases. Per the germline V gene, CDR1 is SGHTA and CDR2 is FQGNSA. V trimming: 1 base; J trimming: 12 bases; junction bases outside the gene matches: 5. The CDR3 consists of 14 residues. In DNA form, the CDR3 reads TGTGCCAGCAGCTTAGGCGGGGGGTACTCCGTCCTGACTTTC. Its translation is CASSLGGGYSVLTF.

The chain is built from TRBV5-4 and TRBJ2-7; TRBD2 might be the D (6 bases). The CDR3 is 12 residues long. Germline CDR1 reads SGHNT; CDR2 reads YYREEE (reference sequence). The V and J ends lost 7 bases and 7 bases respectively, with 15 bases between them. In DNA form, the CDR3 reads TGTGCCAGCGGGCGGGCGGGGTTGGAGCAGTACTTC. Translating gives CASGRAGLEQYF.

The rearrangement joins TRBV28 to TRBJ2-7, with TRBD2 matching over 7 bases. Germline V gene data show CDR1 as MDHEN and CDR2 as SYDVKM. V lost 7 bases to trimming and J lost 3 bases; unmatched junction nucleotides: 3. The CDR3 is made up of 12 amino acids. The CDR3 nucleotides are TGTGCCAGCACCCCTAGCGGCTACGAGCAGTACTTC. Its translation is CASTPSGYEQYF.